What follows are 20 T cell receptor beta chains derived from one specimen sequenced in a study of blood T cells in healthy people across ages (dated by TCRdb to the mid-2010s). Libraries came from 5' RACE. Sequencing used an Illumina HiSeq 2500. A second about 7 to 12 cycle PCR used a sample-barcoded 5' primer and a J-beta primer mix. The public reads were run again by TCRdb, first through fastp at Q25 and then through MiXCR, and only productive beta chains were kept. Rows merge per CDR3 protein into single entries with the most common DNA and genes. The sample table contains 2 million or so distinct CDR3 sequences; only one count was recorded for around half of them. The ten largest clones represent around 2.1% of the sample. The sample comprised blood. The receptors derive from a woman aged 40 to 49 in good health.

This chain connects TRBV24-1 to TRBJ2-5; weak D call: TRBD1 (5 bases). The germline gives CDR1 KGHDR, CDR2 SFDVKD. Trimming pared 4 bases from V and 4 bases from J, leaving 15 bases between. CDR3 length equals 15 residues. The CDR3 sequence: CATSEPDIGAETQYF. As DNA, the CDR3 is TGTGCCACCAGTGAACCCGACATTGGGGCAGAGACCCAGTACTTC.

This clonotype has more than one count but fewer than ten. The chain links TRBV6-6 to TRBJ2-7; D is possibly TRBD2 (5 bases). Germline V gene sequence: CDR1 MNHNY, CDR2 SVGAGI (reference sequence). V was clipped by 0 bases and J by 3 bases, with 9 bases between them. The CDR3 runs 14 residues. The CDR3 region has the DNA TGTGCCAGCAGTTACTCGAGAGGGAACTACGAGCAGTACTTC. It yields the protein CASSYSRGNYEQYF.

This clonotype was seen only a few times. The V call is TRBV24-1, the J call TRBJ2-5; 13 bases match TRBD2. Per the germline V gene, CDR1 is KGHDR and CDR2 is SFDVKD. V shed 4 bases, J shed 5 bases, and the junction held 9 bases outside the gene matches. CDR3 length equals 17 residues. The CDR3 here is CATSDPGTSGDLETQYF. Here the CDR3 DNA reads TGTGCCACCAGTGACCCCGGGACTAGCGGGGACCTTGAGACCCAGTACTTC.

The CDR3 protein is CATLGGLAGVQETQYF. The CDR3 coding sequence is TGTGCCACCTTAGGAGGACTAGCGGGCGTCCAAGAGACCCAGTACTTC. This rearrangement joins TRBV15 to TRBJ2-5; 11 positions match TRBD2. Trimming cost V 8 bases and J 1 base; bases outside gene matches: 9. CDR1 LNHNV and CDR2 YYDKDF come from the germline V gene (reference sequence). The CDR3 covers 16 residues.

The sample holds a few counts of this clonotype. V gene TRBV7-2 combines with J gene TRBJ2-1; maybe TRBD1 (8 bases). From germline, CDR1 is SGHTA and CDR2 FQGNSA. Trimming left V 1 base short and J 6 bases short, with 19 bases between. The CDR3 length is 17 residues. CDR3 nucleotide sequence: TGTGCCAGCAGCTTAGGTCGTCGGACAGGGAGGGGCAATGAGCAGTTCTTC. This sequence encodes CASSLGRRTGRGNEQFF.

The rearrangement links TRBV6-5 to TRBJ1-2, with D unclear. Germline lookup yields CDR1 MNHEY and CDR2 SVGAGI. This CDR3 is built from 14 residues. The ends were cut back, 0 bases at V and 8 bases at J, with 13 bases in the middle. CDR3 nucleotide sequence: TGTGCCAGCAGTTACTCGGAGGGCGCCGGGGGCTACACCTTC. It is translated as CASSYSEGAGGYTF.

The V call is TRBV5-1, the J call TRBJ1-6, with D maybe TRBD1 (6 bases). Trimming removed 2 bases at V and 0 bases at J, with 15 bases between. This CDR3 has 18 amino acids. Germline assignment: CDR1 SGHRS and CDR2 YFSETQ. DNA of the CDR3: TGCGCCAGCAGCTTAGCGTTGACAGGCAGCTCCTATAATTCACCCCTCCACTTT. Residues: CASSLALTGSSYNSPLHF.

This CDR3 reads CASSQDHRTEETQYF. CDR3 nucleotides: TGTGCCAGCAGCCAAGATCACAGGACAGAAGAGACCCAGTACTTC. The J gene is TRBJ2-5, the V gene TRBV3-1, with a tentative D call TRBD1 (6 bases). Trimming cost V 0 bases and J 3 bases, with 11 bases left between them. Per the germline V gene, CDR1 is LGHDT and CDR2 is YNNKEL (reference sequence). The CDR3 is 15 residues long.

The rearrangement uses TRBV5-1 and TRBJ2-3; D gene uncertain. The CDR3 has 14 amino acids. With 4 bases removed from V and 7 bases from J, the gap between germline ends came to 16 bases. CDR1 and CDR2 from the germline V gene are SGHRS and YFSETQ. CDR3 sequence: CASSLTQPPNTQYF. As DNA, the CDR3 is TGCGCCAGCAGCCTAACACAGCCTCCCAATACGCAGTATTTT.

This clonotype has just a few counts. This chain joins TRBV20-1 and TRBJ2-5; 13 positions agree with TRBD2. Germline loops: CDR1 DFQATT, CDR2 SNEGSKA (reference sequence). The CDR3 is made up of 17 amino acids. V trimming: 6 bases; J trimming: 5 bases; junction bases outside the gene matches: 15. Here the CDR3 reads CSARASTSGGALETQYF. In nucleotides, the CDR3 is TGCAGTGCCCGCGCCTCAACTAGCGGGGGGGCCCTTGAGACCCAGTACTTC.

The genes are TRBV20-1 and TRBJ1-5, with a weak D call TRBD1 (6 bases). There are 15 residues in the CDR3. The V end lost 3 bases, the J end lost 3 bases, and 15 bases lay between the germline ends. Germline V gene data show CDR1 as DFQATT and CDR2 as SNEGSKA (reference sequence). Here the CDR3 DNA reads TGCAGTGCTAGTGACATAGGACAGTCCAATCAGCCCCAGCATTTT. As protein: CSASDIGQSNQPQHF.

Concerning this clonotype: At one of its ends the junction is not consistent with the germline gene, which may arise from a read error. This chain connects TRBV6-2 or TRBV6-3 to TRBJ2-7; 10 bases match TRBD2. The CDR3 is 15 residues long. Germline V gene sequence: CDR1 MNHEY, CDR2 SVGEGT. The CDR3 DNA sequence: TGTGTCAGCACCCGAACCGGACTAGCGGTCTACGAGCAGTACTTC. Amino acid sequence: CVSTRTGLAVYEQYF.

The V gene is TRBV20-1, the J gene TRBJ1-4, with D perhaps matching TRBD1 (5 bases). The length of the CDR3 is 13 residues. The ends were cut back, 6 bases at V and 7 bases at J, with 15 bases in the middle. Germline V lookup: CDR1 DFQATT, CDR2 SNEGSKA (reference sequence). The CDR3 here is CSATGTSREKLFF. The DNA of the CDR3 is TGCAGTGCAACCGGGACGTCCCGTGAAAAACTGTTTTTT.

The chain joins TRBV20-1 to TRBJ2-1; 8 bases match TRBD1. Germline V lookup: CDR1 DFQATT, CDR2 SNEGSKA (reference sequence). Trimming took 0 bases from V and 6 from J; bases not matched to a gene: 10. The CDR3 is 16 amino acids. The chain's CDR3 is CSARDPETGESNEQFF. CDR3 sequence (DNA): TGCAGTGCTAGAGACCCAGAGACAGGGGAAAGCAATGAGCAGTTCTTC.

This chain links TRBV13 with TRBJ1-1, with 12 positions matching TRBD1. Germline V lookup: CDR1 PRHDT, CDR2 FYEKMQ (reference sequence). This CDR3 is built from 14 residues. J gave up 11 bases and V 7 bases, and 11 bases lay outside the gene matches. CDR3 nucleotides: TGTGCCAGCATCACCGGGACAGGGGGCGCGTCTGCTTTCTTT. As protein: CASITGTGGASAFF.

This chain joins TRBV3-1 and TRBJ2-4; TRBD1 matches at 8 bases. Matching the DNA end better, TRBJ2-7 makes the J call doubtful. CDR3 length: 16 amino acids. Per germline, CDR1 LGHDT and CDR2 YNNKEL (reference sequence). The CDR3: CASNVWTGTFSYEQYF. The CDR3 bases are TGTGCCAGCAACGTATGGACAGGGACCTTCAGCTACGAGCAGTACTTC.

This clonotype appeared a few times. The chain couples TRBV27 to TRBJ2-7; the match to TRBD1 covers 7 bases. Trimming at V came to 4 bases and at J to 5 bases, leaving 5 bases not matched to a gene. Germline V gives CDR1 MNHEY, CDR2 SMNVEV (reference sequence). The CDR3 is 13 amino acids. In DNA, the CDR3 is TGTGCCAGCAGTTCCTCAGGGGGTCACGAGCAGTACTTC. It specifies CASSSSGGHEQYF.

This clonotype was counted only a few times. The J gene is TRBJ1-5, the V gene TRBV6-2 or TRBV6-3, with 7 nucleotides matching TRBD1. Losses at the gene ends were 8 bases for V and 2 bases for J; bases not matched to a gene: 21. Germline V gives CDR1 MNHEY, CDR2 SVGEGT. CDR3 size: 19 residues. The CDR3 region has the DNA TGTGCCAGCGGGCCGCTATTCCTTAATCGGGACAGCGGCAATCAGCCCCAGCATTTT. Translating it yields CASGPLFLNRDSGNQPQHF.

The chain couples TRBV6-2 or TRBV6-3 to TRBJ2-1; 16 bases are shared with TRBD2. The CDR3 covers 20 residues. Germline V gene lookup returns CDR1 MNHEY and CDR2 SVGEGT. V dropped 5 bases and J dropped 3; count of bases not matched to a gene: 13. The chain's CDR3 is CASSTSGLAGGQVLYNEQFF. The CDR3 DNA reads TGTGCCAGCAGTACATCGGGACTAGCGGGGGGGCAGGTCCTCTACAATGAGCAGTTCTTC.

The chain is built from TRBV6-2 or TRBV6-3 and TRBJ2-7, with TRBD1 matching 8 bases. Unmatched junction bases numbered 17, after V lost 2 bases and J lost 2 bases. The germline V gene encodes CDR1 MNHEY and CDR2 SVGEGT. The CDR3 runs to 19 residues. CDR3 region: CASSYTPKAAGQAAYEQYF. As DNA, the CDR3 is TGTGCCAGCAGTTACACGCCCAAAGCTGCGGGACAGGCGGCCTACGAGCAGTACTTC.